The rows below give T cell receptor beta chains drawn from one sample of a study of response to subunit inactivated influenza vaccine. One entry per CDR3 protein, called by TCRdb with MiXCR from the RT-PCR reads. Here the sample spans 500,000 or so distinct CDR3 sequences, approximately 17% being singletons. The sample in question was CD4+ T cells sorted from PBMCs, obtained 23 to 25 months after vaccination. All receptors come from a man aged 50 to 75 who received an inactivated influenza vaccine. CDR3s include the opening cysteine and the closing phenylalanine or tryptophan. Fields, in order: J gene, D gene, V gene, clone size, CDR3 DNA, CDR3 protein. The D gene is left open where the match is weak. Clone size appears in some rows only: once, few, many, or a class for an expanded clone.

J gene: TRBJ2-5; D gene: TRBD2; V gene: TRBV4-2; clone size: few; CDR3 DNA: TGTGCCAGCAGCCAAGATTTTCTAGCGGGGCGAGAGACCCAGTACTTC; CDR3 protein: CASSQDFLAGRETQYF
J gene: TRBJ2-5; D gene: TRBD2; V gene: TRBV6-5; clone size: few; CDR3 DNA: TGTGCCAGCAGTTACCTACGGCGGGGGCAAGAGACCCAGTACTTC; CDR3 protein: CASSYLRRGQETQYF
J gene: TRBJ2-5; D gene: TRBD2; V gene: TRBV2; clone size: .; CDR3 DNA: TGTGCCAGCAGACCTGGGACTAGCGGGGGGACGTACCAAGAGACCCAGTACTTC; CDR3 protein: CASRPGTSGGTYQETQYF
J gene: TRBJ1-5; D gene: TRBD1; V gene: TRBV12-3/TRBV12-4; clone size: many; CDR3 DNA: TGTGCCAGCAGTTTAGGGACAGGGGGTCAGCCCCAGCATTTT; CDR3 protein: CASSLGTGGQPQHF
J gene: TRBJ1-4; D gene: TRBD1; V gene: TRBV5-1; clone size: .; CDR3 DNA: TGCGCCAGCAGCGCGCGTTCACAGGGGCTAGGAGAAAAACTGTTTTTT; CDR3 protein: CASSARSQGLGEKLFF
J gene: TRBJ1-4; D gene: .; V gene: TRBV4-2; clone size: many; CDR3 DNA: TGTGCCAGCAGCCAAGGGGACTCGGTCGGTGAAAAACTGTTTTTT; CDR3 protein: CASSQGDSVGEKLFF
J gene: TRBJ1-4; D gene: TRBD1; V gene: TRBV24-1; clone size: .; CDR3 DNA: TGTGCCACCAGTGATCCCCGGGACAGTAATGAAAAACTGTTTTTT; CDR3 protein: CATSDPRDSNEKLFF
J gene: TRBJ2-3; D gene: .; V gene: TRBV7-2; clone size: few; CDR3 DNA: TGTGCCAGCACTAATAGCATGAAGCAGTATTTT; CDR3 protein: CASTNSMKQYF
J gene: TRBJ1-2; D gene: TRBD1; V gene: TRBV20-1; clone size: few; CDR3 DNA: TGCAGTGCTAGAGGACAGGGTGTCTATGGCTACACCTTC; CDR3 protein: CSARGQGVYGYTF
J gene: TRBJ1-4; D gene: .; V gene: TRBV4-3; clone size: .; CDR3 DNA: TGCGCCAGCAGCCAAGTTAGGGGGAGAAGGAATGAAAAACTGTTTTTT; CDR3 protein: CASSQVRGRRNEKLFF
J gene: TRBJ2-7; D gene: .; V gene: TRBV5-1; clone size: .; CDR3 DNA: TGCGCCAGCAGCGTACGGACAGACGAGCAGTACTTC; CDR3 protein: CASSVRTDEQYF
J gene: TRBJ2-3; D gene: .; V gene: TRBV5-1; clone size: few; CDR3 DNA: TGCGCCAGCAGCTTGGCTGGCACCCGCCAGTCGGATACGCAGTATTTT; CDR3 protein: CASSLAGTRQSDTQYF
J gene: TRBJ2-5; D gene: .; V gene: TRBV29-1; clone size: .; CDR3 DNA: TGCAGCGTTGAAACGAGGGGGACATTTCAAGAGACCCAGTACTTC; CDR3 protein: CSVETRGTFQETQYF
J gene: TRBJ2-2; D gene: .; V gene: TRBV18; clone size: few; CDR3 DNA: TGTGCCAGCTCACCTCTACAGGGTAACGCCGGGGAGCTGTTTTTT; CDR3 protein: CASSPLQGNAGELFF
J gene: TRBJ1-4; D gene: .; V gene: TRBV5-1; clone size: few; CDR3 DNA: TGCGCCAGCTCACTAGGAGGGGCCGAAGAAAAACTGTTTTTT; CDR3 protein: CASSLGGAEEKLFF
J gene: TRBJ2-1; D gene: TRBD2; V gene: TRBV13; clone size: few; CDR3 DNA: TGTGCCAGCAGCTTCCGACTAGCGGGAGGGCCATACAATGAGCAGTTCTTC; CDR3 protein: CASSFRLAGGPYNEQFF
J gene: TRBJ1-1; D gene: .; V gene: TRBV2; clone size: few; CDR3 DNA: TGTGCCAGCAGTGCACAGGGTCTTGAAGCTTTCTTT; CDR3 protein: CASSAQGLEAFF
J gene: TRBJ2-2; D gene: .; V gene: TRBV5-1; clone size: .; CDR3 DNA: TGCGCCAGCAGCTTGAATAGTCACTTCAGCGGGGAGCTGTTTTTT; CDR3 protein: CASSLNSHFSGELFF
J gene: TRBJ2-3; D gene: .; V gene: TRBV20-1; clone size: .; CDR3 DNA: TGCAGTGCCACGGGGGGCCACGATACGCAGTATTTT; CDR3 protein: CSATGGHDTQYF
J gene: TRBJ2-3; D gene: TRBD1; V gene: TRBV27; clone size: .; CDR3 DNA: TGTGCCAGCAGTTTAAGACAGGGGGCGCGAACAGATACGCAGTATTTT; CDR3 protein: CASSLRQGARTDTQYF
J gene: TRBJ2-5; D gene: .; V gene: TRBV5-8; clone size: few; CDR3 DNA: TGTGCCAGCAGCTTGGTGTCCCAGGGCCCGACCCAGTACTTC; CDR3 protein: CASSLVSQGPTQYF
J gene: TRBJ2-1; D gene: TRBD2; V gene: TRBV5-1; clone size: few; CDR3 DNA: TGCGCCAGCAGCTTGGAACAGGCTAGCGGGGCCTACAATGAGCAGTTCTTC; CDR3 protein: CASSLEQASGAYNEQFF
J gene: TRBJ2-2; D gene: .; V gene: TRBV6-5; clone size: few; CDR3 DNA: TGTGCCAGCAGTTACCCGGGAGTGAACACCGGGGAGCTGTTTTTT; CDR3 protein: CASSYPGVNTGELFF
J gene: TRBJ1-1; D gene: .; V gene: TRBV5-1; clone size: few; CDR3 DNA: TGCGCCAGCAGCTTGGAGGGGTGGTACACTGAAGCTTTCTTT; CDR3 protein: CASSLEGWYTEAFF
J gene: TRBJ2-1; D gene: TRBD1; V gene: TRBV11-3; clone size: .; CDR3 DNA: TGTGCCAGCAGCCCGGGACAGGGGGCTCCCTCTGAGCAGTTCTTC; CDR3 protein: CASSPGQGAPSEQFF
J gene: TRBJ2-7; D gene: TRBD1; V gene: TRBV7-8; clone size: .; CDR3 DNA: TGTGCCAGCAGCCTAGACAGGGCCAACGAGCAGTACTTC; CDR3 protein: CASSLDRANEQYF
J gene: TRBJ2-1; D gene: TRBD2; V gene: TRBV12-3/TRBV12-4; clone size: many; CDR3 DNA: TGTGCCAGCAGCAGTAGTCTGACTAGCGCTGCTGAGCAGTTCTTC; CDR3 protein: CASSSSLTSAAEQFF
J gene: TRBJ1-4; D gene: .; V gene: TRBV10-3; clone size: .; CDR3 DNA: TGTGCCATCAGTGATGCTTCCGGACAGTCTAATGAAAAACTGTTTTTT; CDR3 protein: CAISDASGQSNEKLFF
J gene: TRBJ2-3; D gene: TRBD2; V gene: TRBV2; clone size: .; CDR3 DNA: TGTGCCAGCAGTGCTAGACTAGCCAACACAGATACGCAGTATTTT; CDR3 protein: CASSARLANTDTQYF
J gene: TRBJ1-1; D gene: TRBD1; V gene: TRBV7-2; clone size: .; CDR3 DNA: TGTGCCAGCAGCTTACGTTTCATGACAGGGGGGGGCACTGAAGCTTTCTTT; CDR3 protein: CASSLRFMTGGGTEAFF
J gene: TRBJ1-2; D gene: .; V gene: TRBV5-4; clone size: .; CDR3 DNA: TGTGCCAGCAGCTTGGCCTCACAGGCGCCCTATGGCTACACCTTC; CDR3 protein: CASSLASQAPYGYTF